Only a few counts were recorded for the clone carrying this T cell receptor beta chain. The sample comes from a study of control samples from healthy donors and cancer patients. Germline assignment: CDR1 MDHEN and CDR2 SYDVKM. V shed 7 bases and J 2 bases; nucleotides not matched to a gene: 9. The CDR3 extends over 16 amino acids. Method: immunoSEQ multiplex PCR; TCRdb's copy keeps in-frame clones and lacks some. The sample contains 100,000 to 150,000 clones, 92% of which appear only once. The source is a woman aged 45-65 years in good health. The sequenced sample was blood. The rearrangement joins TRBV28 to TRBJ2-5; 11 bases are a match to TRBD2. The CDR3 coding sequence is TGTGCCAGCACGCCAGCCTCTAGCGGGGGGCAAGAGACCCAGTACTTC. Translation gives CASTPASSGGQETQYF. Based on the CDR3 plus reference TRBV28 and TRBJ2-5, the full variable domain is DVKVTQSSRYLVKRTGEKVFLECVQDMDHENMFWYRQDPGLGLRLIYFSYDVKMKEKGDIPEGYSVSREKKERFSLILESASTNQTSMYLCASTPASSGGQETQYFGPGTRLLVL.